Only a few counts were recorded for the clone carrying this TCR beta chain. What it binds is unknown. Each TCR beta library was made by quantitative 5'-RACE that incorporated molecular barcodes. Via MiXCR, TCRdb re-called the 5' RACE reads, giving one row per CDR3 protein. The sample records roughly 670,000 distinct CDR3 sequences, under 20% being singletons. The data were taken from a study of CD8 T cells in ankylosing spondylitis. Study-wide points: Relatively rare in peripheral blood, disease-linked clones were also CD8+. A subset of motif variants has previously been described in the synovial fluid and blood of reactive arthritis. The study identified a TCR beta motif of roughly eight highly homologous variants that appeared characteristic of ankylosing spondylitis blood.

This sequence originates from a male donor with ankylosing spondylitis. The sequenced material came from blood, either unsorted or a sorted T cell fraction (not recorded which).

The CDR3 loop is CASSTGLGTMMEQFF. In nucleotides, the CDR3 is TGTGCCAGCAGCACCGGACTAGGTACAATGATGGAGCAGTTCTTC. The chain joins TRBV7-2 to TRBJ2-1, with TRBD2 matching over 7 bases. V shed 5 bases, J shed 10 bases, and the junction held 14 bases outside the gene matches. This CDR3 has 15 amino acids. Per the germline V gene, CDR1 is SGHTA and CDR2 is FQGNSA.